This T cell receptor (beta chain) emerged from a study of T cell responses to AZD1222 COVID-19 vaccine. The study's findings and limits: Per reports, nearly half of all spike-specific TCRs target regions that are unmutated in variants. Baseline seropositivity occurred in only a handful of AZD1222 recipients. After the peak T cell response, and only then, were repertoires sampled.

Produced via immunoSEQ multiplex PCR; TCRdb's table is partial and in-frame only. The sample has under 150,000 clones, roughly 91% seen once. The V gene lost 5 bases and the J gene lost 2 bases, with 16 bases spanning the gap. The length of the CDR3 is 15 residues. CDR1 and CDR2 from the germline V gene are MDHEN and SYDVKM. With respect to this clone: Its antigen is undetermined.

The origin of this receptor is an adult in good health. Specimen: peripheral blood, collected on day 0 of AZD1222 vaccination. The chain has TRBV28 and TRBJ2-7; D not certain. Here the CDR3 DNA reads TGTGCCAGCAGTACTTGGGCGGCGACTCCCTACGAGCAGTACTTC. Its translation is CASSTWAATPYEQYF.